This paragraph covers one TCR beta chain sequence. After extraction with the RNeasy kit, about 0.5 to 1 ug of the RNA was reverse transcribed using random hexamers. Amplification of TCR beta CDR3 across 54 Vbeta and 13 Jbeta was performed with immunoSEQ multiplex PCR. TCRdb re-derived calls from the immunoSEQ multiplex PCR reads in MiXCR, one entry per CDR3 protein. The table records some 110,000 distinct CDR3 sequences, approximately 93% of them present only once. Per the germline V gene, CDR1 is SGHNT and CDR2 is YYREEE (reference sequence). V trimming: 5 bases; J trimming: 2 bases; junction bases outside the gene matches: 3. The CDR3 length is 15 residues. The data derive from a study of CD8 T cells in Susac syndrome. TCR beta sequencing covered blood CD8+ and CD4+ T cells. Each multiple sclerosis control was a treatment-naive patient with relapsing-remitting disease that was either stable or active. The TEMRA cells underwent FACS enrichment, while the CD8+ and CD4+ T cells underwent negative isolation.

The J gene is TRBJ2-5, the V gene TRBV5-4; TRBD2 aligns across 13 bases. The clonotype was recovered from a human donor with multiple sclerosis. Source material: CD8+ T cells from PBMCs. The CDR3 here is CASSWTSGGQETQYF. The CDR3 bases are TGTGCCAGCAGTTGGACTAGCGGGGGTCAAGAGACCCAGTACTTC.